This T cell receptor (beta chain) was recorded in a study of T cells in localized non-small cell lung cancer. Study-wide results and limits: Uninvolved adjacent lung had the highest recorded T cell clonality, with tumor below it.

As concerns this clone: Its antigen is unknown.

The germline V gene has CDR1 MDHEN and CDR2 SYDVKM. The CDR3 loop spans 14 amino acids. V was trimmed by 6 bases and J by 4 bases, leaving 15 bases between them. Sequencing used immunoSEQ multiplex PCR; TCRdb keeps in-frame clones, though not all of them. The sample comprises about 82,000 clones, roughly 80% of which are singletons, and 15% to 20% rests with the top ten. The rearrangement joins TRBV28 to TRBJ2-5; D is unresolved. This clonotype was obtained from a man between 40 and 70 years old with stage II squamous cell lung carcinoma. This specimen was PBMCs, taken before any cancer treatment. This chain's CDR3 is CASSPNFGSETQYF. DNA of the CDR3: TGTGCCAGCAGCCCCAATTTCGGATCAGAGACCCAGTACTTC.